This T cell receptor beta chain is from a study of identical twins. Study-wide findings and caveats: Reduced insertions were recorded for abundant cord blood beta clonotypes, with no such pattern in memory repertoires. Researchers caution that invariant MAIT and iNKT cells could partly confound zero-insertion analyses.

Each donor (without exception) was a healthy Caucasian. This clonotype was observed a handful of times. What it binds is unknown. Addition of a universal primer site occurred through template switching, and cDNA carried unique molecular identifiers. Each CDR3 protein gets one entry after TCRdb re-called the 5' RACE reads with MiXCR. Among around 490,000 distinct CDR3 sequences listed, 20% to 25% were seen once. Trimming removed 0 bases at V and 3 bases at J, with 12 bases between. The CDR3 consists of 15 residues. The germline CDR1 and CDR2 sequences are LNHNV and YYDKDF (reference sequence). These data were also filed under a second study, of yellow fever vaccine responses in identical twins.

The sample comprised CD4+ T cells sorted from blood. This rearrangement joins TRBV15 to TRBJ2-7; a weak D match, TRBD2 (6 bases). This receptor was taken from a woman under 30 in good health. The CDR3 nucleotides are TGTGCCACCAGCAGAGAGGGAGCGGGTTTCTACGAGCAGTACTTC. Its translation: CATSREGAGFYEQYF.